This TCR beta chain came from a study of blood T cell repertoires in COVID-19. Study-level information: The study drew acute and convalescent COVID-19 samples from the United States, Italy and Spain. Sources were T cells, B-cell-depleted T cells, or PBMCs; the material itself was cDNA or gDNA.

Per the authors' pipeline: Nucleated cell counts were estimated from reference gene primer amplification. Sequencing was performed with immunoSEQ multiplex PCR; in TCRdb, only in-frame clones are kept and a portion is missing. The V and J calls and the clone size are those of that table, but D and trimming were determined from the DNA. The table lists some 50,000 clones, about nine tenths of them singletons, with 25% to 30% in the top ten. The origin of this receptor is a human donor in a cohort sampled during active COVID-19. The source material was peripheral blood.

CDR3 nucleotides: TGTGCCAGCAGTTCGAGCGGGGGCACGAACACCGGGGAGCTGTTTTTT. This gives the protein CASSSSGGTNTGELFF. The chain has TRBV27 and TRBJ2-2; 8 bases map to TRBD2. The trim removed 4 bases at V and 0 bases at J, leaving 4 bases unmatched. Looked up from germline, CDR1 is MNHEY and CDR2 is SMNVEV (reference sequence). The CDR3 consists of 16 residues.